This TCR beta chain was found in a study of blood T cell repertoires in COVID-19. Study as a whole: Sources were T cells, B-cell-depleted T cells, or PBMCs; the material itself was cDNA or gDNA.

A single count supports this clone. Trimming took 0 bases from V and 4 from J; bases not matched to a gene: 11. This CDR3 is built from 18 residues. Germline assignment: CDR1 MNHEY and CDR2 SMNVEV (reference sequence). Authors' methods: Cell counts per sample came from amplifying reference gene primers. Produced via immunoSEQ multiplex PCR; TCRdb's table is partial and in-frame only. From that table come the V and J calls and clone size; the DNA was used to work out D and trimming. The table has 250,000 to 300,000 clones, approximately 87% seen once. The TCR was taken from a man in his sixties who had recovered from COVID-19. Specimen: peripheral blood. This rearrangement joins TRBV27 to TRBJ2-3; TRBD2 agrees at 9 bases. CDR3 region: CASSLSIPRGGASDTQYF. DNA of the CDR3: TGTGCCAGCAGTTTATCGATCCCACGCGGGGGGGCATCAGATACGCAGTATTTT.